The clone carrying this T cell receptor beta chain was observed a few times. What it binds is not known. TCR beta libraries were built with iRepertoire HTBI primers and Arm-PCR of CDR3 regions. TCRdb re-called the multiplex PCR reads through MiXCR, storing one row per CDR3 protein. Counted here are a few hundred thousand distinct CDR3 sequences, roughly 23% occurring once; the ten biggest clones make up less than 30%. V dropped 0 bases and J dropped 5 bases, with 8 bases sitting between them. The germline gives CDR1 SGHRS, CDR2 YFSETQ. The length of the CDR3 is 13 residues. Time point denoted: persistent/refractory GD, antithyroid drugs over 5 years with positive TRAb. From PBMCs, RNA was extracted and then used to make the TCR library. The sample comes from a study of regulatory T cells in long-lasting Graves disease. Study summary: To qualify as persistent, Graves' disease required over 5 years of antithyroid drugs with positive TSH receptor antibodies. Notes on the study in general: For persistent Graves' patients, TCR diversity was lower than for newly diagnosed ones. TRBV28, TRBJ1-2 and TRBJ2-5 were segments that persistent disease favored. Because few samples were included, accuracy may have been lower.

The V and J genes are TRBV5-1 and TRBJ2-5; D not certain. Sequencing used peripheral blood mononuclear cells (PBMCs), obtained when the disease was refractory, from a patient treated with antithyroid drugs. This TCR was recovered from a woman aged 40-49 years with Graves disease. CDR3 coding DNA: TGCGCCAGCAGCTTGGGGGGATCGGAGACCCAGTACTTC. It translates to CASSLGGSETQYF.